This TCR beta chain was observed in a study of blood T cells in healthy people across ages. Through a sample-barcoded 5' primer and a J-beta primer mix, a second PCR was run for roughly 6 to 11 cycles. TCRdb recomputed calls from the 5' RACE reads with MiXCR, one row per CDR3 protein. The table lists about 1.4 million distinct CDR3 sequences, 45% to 70% of them singletons. Germline CDR1 KGHSH, CDR2 LQKENI. The CDR3 is 15 residues long. The trim removed 2 bases at V and 2 bases at J, leaving 6 bases unmatched. Material for sequencing was blood. The clonotype originates from a man between 18 and 29 years old in good health. The rearrangement links TRBV18 to TRBJ2-7, with 7 bases matching TRBD1. The DNA for the CDR3 is TGTGCCAGCTCACCAGCCCCCGGGACAGCCTACGAGCAGTACTTC. Translated: CASSPAPGTAYEQYF.